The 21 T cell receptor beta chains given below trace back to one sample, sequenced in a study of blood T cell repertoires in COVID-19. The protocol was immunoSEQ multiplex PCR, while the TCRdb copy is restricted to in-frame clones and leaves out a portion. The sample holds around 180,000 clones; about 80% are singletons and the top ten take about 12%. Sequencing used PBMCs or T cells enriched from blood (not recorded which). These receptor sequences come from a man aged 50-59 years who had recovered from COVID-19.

The CDR3 DNA follows: TGTGCCAGCAGGTCCGGGACAGGGGGCCCTGGGGCCAACGTCCTGACTTTC. Translating it yields CASRSGTGGPGANVLTF. The V gene is TRBV27, the J gene TRBJ2-6, with 12 bases identical to TRBD1. Trimming cost V 6 bases and J 2 bases; bases outside gene matches: 5. CDR3 length: 17 residues. Germline CDR1 and CDR2: MNHEY and SMNVEV (reference sequence). The full variable domain, completed using reference TRBV27 and TRBJ2-6, is EAQVTQNPRYLITVTGKKLTVTCSQNMNHEYMSWYRQDPGLGLRQIYYSMNVEVTDKGDVPEGYKVSRKEKRNFPLILESPSPNQTSLYFCASRSGTGGPGANVLTFGAGSRLTVL.

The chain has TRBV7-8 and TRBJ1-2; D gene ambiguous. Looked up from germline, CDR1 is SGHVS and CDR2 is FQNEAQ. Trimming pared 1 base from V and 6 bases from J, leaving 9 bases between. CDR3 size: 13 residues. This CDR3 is CASSLGLTNGYTF. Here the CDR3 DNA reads TGTGCCAGCAGCTTAGGACTGACTAATGGCTACACCTTC.

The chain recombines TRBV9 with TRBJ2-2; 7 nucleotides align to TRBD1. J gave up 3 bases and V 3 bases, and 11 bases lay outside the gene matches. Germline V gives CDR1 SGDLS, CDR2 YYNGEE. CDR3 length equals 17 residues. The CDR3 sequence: CASSGQLGQKYTGELFF. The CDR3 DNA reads TGTGCCAGCAGCGGACAATTGGGACAGAAATACACCGGGGAGCTGTTTTTT.

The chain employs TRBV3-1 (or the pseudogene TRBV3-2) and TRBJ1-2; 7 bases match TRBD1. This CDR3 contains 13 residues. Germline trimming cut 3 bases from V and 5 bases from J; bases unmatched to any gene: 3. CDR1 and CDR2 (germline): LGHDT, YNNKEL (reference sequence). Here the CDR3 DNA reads TGTGCCAGCAGCCATCGACAGGGATATGGCTACACCTTC. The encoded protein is CASSHRQGYGYTF.

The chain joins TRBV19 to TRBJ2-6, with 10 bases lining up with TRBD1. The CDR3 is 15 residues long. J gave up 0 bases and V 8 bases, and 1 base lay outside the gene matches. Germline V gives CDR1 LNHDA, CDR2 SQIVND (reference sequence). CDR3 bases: TGTGCCAGTGGGGACAGGGGCTCTGGGGCCAACGTCCTGACTTTC. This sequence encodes CASGDRGSGANVLTF. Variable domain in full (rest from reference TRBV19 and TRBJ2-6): DGGITQSPKYLFRKEGQNVTLSCEQNLNHDAMYWYRQDPGQGLRLIYYSQIVNDFQKGDIAEGYSVSREKKESFPLTVTSAQKNPTAFYLCASGDRGSGANVLTFGAGSRLTVL.

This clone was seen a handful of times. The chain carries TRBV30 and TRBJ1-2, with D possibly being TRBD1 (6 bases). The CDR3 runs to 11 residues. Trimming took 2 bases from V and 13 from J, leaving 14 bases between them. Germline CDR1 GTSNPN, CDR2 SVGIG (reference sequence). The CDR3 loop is CAWSTRGARTF. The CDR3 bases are TGTGCCTGGAGTACCCGGGGGGCCCGCACCTTC.

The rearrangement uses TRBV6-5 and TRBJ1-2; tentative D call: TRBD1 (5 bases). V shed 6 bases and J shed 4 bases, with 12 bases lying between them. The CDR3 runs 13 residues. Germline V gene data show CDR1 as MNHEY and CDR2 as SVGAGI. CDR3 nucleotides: TGTGCCAGCAGCCAGACAGCCCTCTATGGCTACACCTTC. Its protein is CASSQTALYGYTF.

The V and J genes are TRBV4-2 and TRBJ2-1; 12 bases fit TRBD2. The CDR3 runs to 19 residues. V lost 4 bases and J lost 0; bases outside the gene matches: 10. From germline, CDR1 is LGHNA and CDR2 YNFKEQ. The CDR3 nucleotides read TGTGCCAGCAGCCCAACGTCTAGCGGGGGGGCCTACTCCTACAATGAGCAGTTCTTC. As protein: CASSPTSSGGAYSYNEQFF.

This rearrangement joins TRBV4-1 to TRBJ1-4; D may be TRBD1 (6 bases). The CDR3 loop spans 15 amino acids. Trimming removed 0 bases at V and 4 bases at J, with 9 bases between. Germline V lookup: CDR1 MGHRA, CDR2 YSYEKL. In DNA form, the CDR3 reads TGCGCCAGCAGCCAAGATCAGGGGTTTAATGAAAAACTGTTTTTT. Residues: CASSQDQGFNEKLFF.

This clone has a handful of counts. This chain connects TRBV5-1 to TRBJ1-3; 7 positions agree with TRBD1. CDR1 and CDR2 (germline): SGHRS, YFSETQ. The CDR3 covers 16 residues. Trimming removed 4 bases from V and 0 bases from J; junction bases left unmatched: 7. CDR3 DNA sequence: TGCGCCAGCAGCATAGGACAGGCAACCTCTGGAAACACCATATATTTT. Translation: CASSIGQATSGNTIYF.

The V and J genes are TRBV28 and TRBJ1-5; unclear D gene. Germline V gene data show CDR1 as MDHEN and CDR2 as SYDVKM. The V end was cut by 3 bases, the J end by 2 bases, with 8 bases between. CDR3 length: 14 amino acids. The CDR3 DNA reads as TGTGCCAGCAGTTTCAGCGCAGGCAATCAGCCCCAGCATTTT. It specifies CASSFSAGNQPQHF.

The CDR3 DNA follows: TGTGCCAGCAGAGAGAACAGGGCGATGGTTAGCAATCAGCCCCAGCATTTT. It codes for CASRENRAMVSNQPQHF. The chain employs TRBV28 and TRBJ1-5, with D tentatively TRBD1 (6 bases). Germline CDR1 reads MDHEN; CDR2 reads SYDVKM. The CDR3 runs 17 residues. Trimming left V 6 bases short and J 0 bases short, with 18 bases between.

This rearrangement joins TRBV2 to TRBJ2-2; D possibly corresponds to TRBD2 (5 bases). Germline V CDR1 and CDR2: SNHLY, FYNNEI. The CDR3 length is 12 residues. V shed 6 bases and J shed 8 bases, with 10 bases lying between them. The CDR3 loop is CASRPSGGELFF. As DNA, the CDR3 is TGTGCCAGCAGACCCTCGGGGGGGGAGCTGTTTTTT.

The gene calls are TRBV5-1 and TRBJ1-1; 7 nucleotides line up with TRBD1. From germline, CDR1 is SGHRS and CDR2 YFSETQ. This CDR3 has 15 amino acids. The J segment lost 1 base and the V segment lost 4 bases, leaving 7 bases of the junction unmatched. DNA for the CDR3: TGCGCCAGCAGCGGAACCGGGACAGCGAACACTGAAGCTTTCTTT. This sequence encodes CASSGTGTANTEAFF.

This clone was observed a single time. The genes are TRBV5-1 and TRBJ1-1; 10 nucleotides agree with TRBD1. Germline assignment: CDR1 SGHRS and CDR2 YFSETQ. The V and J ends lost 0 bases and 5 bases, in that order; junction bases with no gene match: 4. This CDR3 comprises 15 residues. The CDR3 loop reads CASSLDGQGGTEAFF. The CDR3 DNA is TGCGCCAGCAGCTTGGATGGACAGGGGGGGACTGAAGCTTTCTTT. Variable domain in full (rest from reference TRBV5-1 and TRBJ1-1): KAGVTQTPRYLIKTRGQQVTLSCSPISGHRSVSWYQQTPGQGLQFLFEYFSETQRNKGNFPGRFSGRQFSNSRSEMNVSTLELGDSALYLCASSLDGQGGTEAFFGQGTRLTVV.

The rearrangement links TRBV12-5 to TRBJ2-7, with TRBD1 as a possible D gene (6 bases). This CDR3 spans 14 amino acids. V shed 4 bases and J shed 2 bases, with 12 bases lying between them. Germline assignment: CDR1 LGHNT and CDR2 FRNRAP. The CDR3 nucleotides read TGTGCTAGTGGTTCCAGGGGCCATGCCTACGAGCAGTACTTC. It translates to CASGSRGHAYEQYF.

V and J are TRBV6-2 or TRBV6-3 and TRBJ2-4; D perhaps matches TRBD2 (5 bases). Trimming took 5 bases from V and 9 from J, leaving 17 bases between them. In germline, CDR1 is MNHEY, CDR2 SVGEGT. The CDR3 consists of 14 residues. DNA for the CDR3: TGTGCCAGCAGTAAGAGCGGCGCTGGCGTCATTCAGTACTTC. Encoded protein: CASSKSGAGVIQYF.

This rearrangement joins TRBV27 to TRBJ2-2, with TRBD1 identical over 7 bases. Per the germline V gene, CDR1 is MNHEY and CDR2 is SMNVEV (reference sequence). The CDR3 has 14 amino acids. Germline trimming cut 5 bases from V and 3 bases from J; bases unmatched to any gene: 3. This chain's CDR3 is CASSPTGYTGELFF. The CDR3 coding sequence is TGTGCCAGCAGTCCGACAGGGTACACCGGGGAGCTGTTTTTT.

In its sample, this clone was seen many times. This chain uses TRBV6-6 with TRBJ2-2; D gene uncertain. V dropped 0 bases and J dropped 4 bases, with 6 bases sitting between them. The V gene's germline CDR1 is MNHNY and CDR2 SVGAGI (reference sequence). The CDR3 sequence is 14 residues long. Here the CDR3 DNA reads TGTGCCAGCAGTTACTCGTCCGTCACCGGGGAGCTGTTTTTT. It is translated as CASSYSSVTGELFF.

In DNA, the CDR3 is TGTGCCATCAGTGAGATGGTGAGAACCTACAATGAGCAGTTCTTC. It codes for CAISEMVRTYNEQFF. The chain uses TRBV10-3 and TRBJ2-1; D remains unclear. CDR1 ENHRY and CDR2 SYGVKD come from the germline V gene. This CDR3 region has 15 residues. Trimming cost V 2 bases and J 2 bases, with 10 bases left between them.

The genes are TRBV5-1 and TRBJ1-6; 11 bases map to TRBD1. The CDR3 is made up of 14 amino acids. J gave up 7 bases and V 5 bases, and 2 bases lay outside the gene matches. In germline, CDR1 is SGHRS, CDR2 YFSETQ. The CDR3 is CASRGQGGNSPLHF. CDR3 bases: TGCGCCAGCAGGGGACAGGGGGGGAATTCACCCCTCCACTTT.